The entry that follows covers one TCR beta chain sequence. This record comes from a study of blood T cell repertoires in COVID-19. About the study: Samples representing acute and convalescent COVID-19 were sourced from the United States, Italy and Spain. Nucleic acid was either cDNA or gDNA, and it came from T cells, B-cell-depleted T cells, or PBMCs.

Under the authors' procedure: For nucleated cells, counts were estimated from reference gene primer amplification. TCRdb's copy holds only in-frame clones and misses some; the assay was immunoSEQ multiplex PCR. V, J and clone size were drawn from that table, and D and trimming were deduced from the DNA. The data hold fewer than 300,000 clones, with roughly 90% observed a single time. The sample was peripheral blood. This receptor was taken from a woman aged 25 to 45 with COVID-19, enrolled during active disease.

The chain's CDR3 is CASSLDPGIYNEQFF. CDR3 DNA sequence: TGTGCCAGCAGCTTAGACCCAGGCATATACAATGAGCAGTTCTTC. This chain uses TRBV7-2 with TRBJ2-1; D unclear. This CDR3 has 15 amino acids. The V end was cut by 1 base, the J end by 4 bases, with 11 bases between. The germline CDR1 and CDR2 sequences are SGHTA and FQGNSA.